This T cell receptor (beta chain) was sequenced during a study of shared clonotypes between healthy human individuals. About the research overall: The study drew on two women and three men aged 18 to 49 as donors.

Every unsorted PBMC PCR replicate was loaded with about 300 ng DNA, roughly 30,000 T cell genomes. As originally analysed: Owing to the provision of junction-only sequences devoid of quality scores by immunoSEQ, filtering differed. Clones were sequenced by immunoSEQ multiplex PCR, and TCRdb holds only the in-frame ones, with some missing. The DNA was the basis for D and trimming; V, J and clone size are from that table. The data show around 430,000 clones, with about 85% seen just once and less than 15% held by the top ten. The CDR3 sequence is 13 residues long. The germline V gene encodes CDR1 SGHDT and CDR2 YYEEEE. The V and J ends lost 2 bases and 6 bases, in that order; junction bases with no gene match: 1. Genomic DNA came from approximately 92 million PBMCs in unsorted samples.

This clonotype was sampled from a woman in her 40s in good health. Some clones in this sample may be carry-over from other donors' samples. The chain is built from TRBV5-6 and TRBJ2-2; 7 bases align to TRBD1. Sequenced material: PBMCs. The CDR3 DNA sequence: TGTGCCAGCAGCTTCGACAGGGCCGGGGAGCTGTTTTTT. Residues: CASSFDRAGELFF.